The entry that follows covers one T cell receptor beta chain sequence. Sequencing was performed with immunoSEQ multiplex PCR; in TCRdb, only in-frame clones are kept and a portion is missing. Of about 120,000 clones in the sample, approximately 90% were seen once. The sample originates from a study of T cell responses to AZD1222 COVID-19 vaccine. The sample here was peripheral blood, taken 28 days after the second AZD1222 dose. The sequence derives from an adult who received the AZD1222 COVID-19 vaccine.

The DNA of the CDR3 is TGTGCCAGCAGCCCCAGGACCAATTCACCCCTCCACTTT. Encoded protein: CASSPRTNSPLHF. J is TRBJ1-6 and V is TRBV13; D remains ambiguous. Trimming stripped 5 bases from V and 7 bases from J, with 9 bases between. This CDR3 is 13 amino acids long. Germline lookup yields CDR1 PRHDT and CDR2 FYEKMQ (reference sequence).